Listed below are T cell receptor beta chains from one sample, sequenced in a study of T cells expressing NK-cell markers. One entry per CDR3 protein, without DNA, is what TCRdb gives after re-calling the 5' RACE reads. In all, the sample yields some 410,000 distinct CDR3 sequences. The sequenced material came from blood T cells: a sorted CD56 or NKG2C T cell subset, CD4+ or CD8+ T cells, or bulk PBMC T cells (not recorded which). Receptors were obtained from a woman aged 18 to 75 in good health. Both conserved end residues are part of each CDR3.

j_call v_call cdr3_aa
TRBJ2-1 TRBV30 CAWSEINEQFF
TRBJ2-3 TRBV20-1 CSASSGTSGGGVTQYF
TRBJ2-5 TRBV27 CASRRGFGRSLAVLQETQYF
TRBJ2-5 TRBV24-1 CATSDFSTQYF
TRBJ2-7 TRBV6-1 CASSPGNSYEQYF
TRBJ2-1 TRBV6-2/TRBV6-3 CASSKGAYNEQFF
TRBJ2-7 TRBV29-1 CSVGLLLNEQYF
TRBJ2-1 TRBV10-3 CAISVAEMPYNEQFF
TRBJ2-3 TRBV7-2 CASSPFVTDTQYF
TRBJ2-1 TRBV6-2/TRBV6-3 CASSYGGIGNNEQFF
TRBJ1-5 TRBV6-2/TRBV6-3 CASNREWNQPQHF
TRBJ2-5 TRBV28 CASNELAGGEETQYF
TRBJ2-3 TRBV18 CASSPASGERTSTDTQYF
TRBJ1-1 TRBV20-1 CSASGTGVTEAFF
TRBJ2-1 TRBV10-3 CATAGLGGSIDNEQFF
TRBJ2-3 TRBV7-2 CASSLYGPTDTQYF
TRBJ2-2 TRBV6-5 CASSYLAGGLAGELFF
TRBJ2-2 TRBV3-1 CASTAGTGTSTGELFF
TRBJ2-1 TRBV29-1 CSVEPGTSGYNEQFF
TRBJ2-2 TRBV5-1 CASSLETASNTGELFF
TRBJ2-5 TRBV11-2 CASSPLTGRETQYF
TRBJ2-2 TRBV7-9 CASSLAPGNGELFF
TRBJ1-6 TRBV19 CASGGGLSGTEDSPLHF
TRBJ2-7 TRBV20-1 CSASFRRGYEQYF
TRBJ2-1 TRBV11-2 CASSLLRDEQFF
TRBJ1-2 TRBV6-1 CASRTRGYSNYGYTF
TRBJ2-2 TRBV6-2/TRBV6-3 CASSYSSGNTGELFF
TRBJ2-7 TRBV7-9 CASAPVQNHEQYF
TRBJ2-2 TRBV30 CAWSVLPATGELFF
TRBJ2-4 TRBV20-1 CSARRPIAKNIQYF
TRBJ2-7 TRBV6-2/TRBV6-3 CASSYGSEQYF
TRBJ2-7 TRBV3-1 CASSQGYAKGPSSYEQYF
TRBJ2-2 TRBV29-1 CSVESGGPNTGELFF
TRBJ2-3 TRBV14 CASSPPGQVEDTQYF
TRBJ2-3 TRBV27 CASSWGLAGAQPYTQYF
TRBJ1-2 TRBV12-3/TRBV12-4 CASSFYTNYGYTF